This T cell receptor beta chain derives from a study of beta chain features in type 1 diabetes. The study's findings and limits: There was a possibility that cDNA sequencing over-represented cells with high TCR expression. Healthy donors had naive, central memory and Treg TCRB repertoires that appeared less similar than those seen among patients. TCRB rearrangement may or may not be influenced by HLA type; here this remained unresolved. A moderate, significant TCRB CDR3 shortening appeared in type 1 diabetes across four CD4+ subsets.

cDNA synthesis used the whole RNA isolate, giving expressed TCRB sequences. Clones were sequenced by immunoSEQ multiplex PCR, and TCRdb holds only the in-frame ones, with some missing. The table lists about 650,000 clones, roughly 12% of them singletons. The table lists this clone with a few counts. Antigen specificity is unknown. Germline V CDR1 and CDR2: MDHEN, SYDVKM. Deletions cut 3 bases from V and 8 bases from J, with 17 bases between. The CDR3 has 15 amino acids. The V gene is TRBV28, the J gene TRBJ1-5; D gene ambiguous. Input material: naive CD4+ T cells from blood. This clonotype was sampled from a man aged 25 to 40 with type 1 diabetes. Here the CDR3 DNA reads TGTGCCAGCAGTTTCGACACCTCAATGGGTAAGCCCCAGCATTTT. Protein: CASSFDTSMGKPQHF.